Presented here are 6 T cell receptor beta chains from one specimen sequenced in a study of blood T cell repertoires in COVID-19. Libraries were prepared by immunoSEQ multiplex PCR; TCRdb keeps only in-frame clonotypes and omits some of them. The sample has tens of thousands of clones, around 90% seen once. Input material: peripheral blood. These receptors all come from an elderly woman with active COVID-19.

The chain employs TRBV10-3 and TRBJ2-7, with TRBD2 identical over 7 bases. CDR1 is ENHRY, CDR2 SYGVKD, per germline. V gave up 0 bases and J gave up 1 base; unmatched junction bases: 6. The CDR3 length is 16 residues. CDR3 nucleotide sequence: TGTGCCATCAGTGAGTCGATAGCGGGCGGTTCCTACGAGCAGTACTTC. This translates into CAISESIAGGSYEQYF.

This sequence joins TRBV7-8 and TRBJ2-3; 7 bases are a match to TRBD2. Trimming cost V 5 bases and J 3 bases; bases outside gene matches: 11. CDR1 is SGHVS, CDR2 FQNEAQ, per germline. CDR3 length: 16 residues. CDR3 coding DNA: TGTGCCAGCAGCGCCCGAATGGGGAGGGCGACAGATACGCAGTATTTT. It specifies CASSARMGRATDTQYF.

V gene TRBV5-4 combines with J gene TRBJ2-2, with a tentative D call TRBD1 (5 bases). The CDR3 extends over 15 amino acids. Trimming pared 2 bases from V and 1 base from J, leaving 9 bases between. Germline CDR1 and CDR2: SGHNT and YYREEE (reference sequence). This CDR3 is CASSFDSWNTGELFF. CDR3 nucleotides: TGTGCCAGCAGCTTCGACAGTTGGAACACCGGGGAGCTGTTTTTT.

CDR3 sequence: CASSFSGRDPHNEQFF. The CDR3 DNA reads TGTGCCAGCAGCTTTAGCGGGAGGGACCCTCACAATGAGCAGTTCTTC. The chain links TRBV7-9 to TRBJ2-1, with 11 bases matching TRBD2. CDR1 and CDR2 from the germline V gene are SEHNR and FQNEAQ (reference sequence). The CDR3 loop spans 16 amino acids. V lost 3 bases, J lost 5 bases, and 6 bases stayed unmatched.

The genes are TRBV6-5 and TRBJ2-5, with TRBD1 as a possible D gene (8 bases). The V and J ends lost 0 bases and 3 bases respectively, with 14 bases between them. CDR1 and CDR2 from the germline V gene are MNHEY and SVGAGI. The CDR3 has 16 amino acids. The CDR3 spells CASSYSWTGREETQYF. The CDR3 nucleotides read TGTGCCAGCAGTTACTCGTGGACAGGGAGGGAAGAGACCCAGTACTTC.

The chain uses TRBV7-6 and TRBJ2-3; maybe TRBD1 (6 bases). V was cut by 5 bases and J by 4 bases, with 19 bases left in between. CDR1 is SGHVS, CDR2 FNYEAQ, per germline. The CDR3 length is 16 residues. The CDR3 DNA follows: TGTGCCAGCAGCAAACCGACAGGCGGTATCCCAGATACGCAGTATTTT. It translates to CASSKPTGGIPDTQYF.